One and the same sample provided the 20 T cell receptor beta chains below, sequenced in a study of blood T cell repertoires in COVID-19. Libraries were prepared by immunoSEQ multiplex PCR; TCRdb keeps only in-frame clonotypes and omits some of them. The repertoire holds approximately 230,000 clones, with over 75% as singletons. Sequencing was carried out using PBMCs or T cells enriched from blood (not recorded which). These receptors were obtained from a man aged 35-49 years who had recovered from COVID-19.

The chain links TRBV4-1 to TRBJ2-7, with 8 nucleotides matching TRBD1. The CDR3 consists of 19 residues. J gave up 0 bases and V 0 bases, and 13 bases lay outside the gene matches. CDR1 MGHRA and CDR2 YSYEKL come from the germline V gene. CDR3 loop: CASSQDIRGWTGSSYEQYF. Here the CDR3 DNA reads TGCGCCAGCAGCCAAGATATCCGGGGGTGGACAGGGAGCTCCTACGAGCAGTACTTC.

This chain joins TRBV29-1 and TRBJ2-1; the match to TRBD2 covers 9 bases. V was clipped by 4 bases and J by 11 bases; unmatched bases: 12. CDR3 size: 14 residues. Germline-derived CDR1 and CDR2 are SQVTM and ANQGSEA. CDR3 sequence: CSVGLIAGDRKQFF. CDR3 DNA sequence: TGCAGCGTTGGGTTGATAGCGGGGGATCGGAAGCAGTTCTTC.

The V gene is TRBV30, the J gene TRBJ1-2, with D perhaps TRBD1 (6 bases). Germline V gives CDR1 GTSNPN, CDR2 SVGIG (reference sequence). The CDR3 contains 15 residues. V was pared by 0 bases and J by 2 bases, with 13 bases between. The CDR3 region is CAWSVTRQANYGYTF. DNA for the CDR3: TGTGCCTGGAGTGTCACAAGACAGGCCAACTATGGCTACACCTTC.

This clone was seen just once. CDR3 region: CASSLELAGDEQYF. In DNA form, the CDR3 reads TGTGCCAGCAGCTTGGAGCTAGCGGGAGATGAGCAGTACTTC. The chain joins TRBV5-4 to TRBJ2-7, with 10 bases fitting TRBD2. The CDR3 sequence is 14 residues long. Trimming took 0 bases from V and 7 from J; bases not matched to a gene: 4. Germline loops: CDR1 SGHNT, CDR2 YYREEE (reference sequence).

The chain couples TRBV27 to TRBJ2-7; the D gene is possibly TRBD1 (6 bases). CDR1 and CDR2 (germline): MNHEY, SMNVEV (reference sequence). The V end was cut by 8 bases, the J end by 4 bases, with 15 bases between. The CDR3 covers 13 residues. The CDR3: CASRDTHYYEQYF. In nucleotides, the CDR3 is TGTGCCAGCCGGGACACGCATTATTACGAGCAGTACTTC.

V usage is TRBV19 and J usage is TRBJ1-4; no definite D call. The CDR3 runs to 14 residues. Germline-derived CDR1 and CDR2 are LNHDA and SQIVND (reference sequence). V lost 3 bases and J lost 0, with 5 bases in between. The CDR3 spells CASSIQTTNEKLFF. The CDR3 coding sequence is TGTGCCAGTAGTATTCAGACAACTAATGAAAAACTGTTTTTT.

V gene TRBV11-2 combines with J gene TRBJ1-6; D uncertain. Trimming removed 5 bases at V and 3 bases at J, with 2 bases between. Germline loops: CDR1 SGHAT, CDR2 FQNNGV. CDR3 length equals 12 residues. The CDR3 spells CASSHYNSPLHF. In DNA form, the CDR3 reads TGTGCCAGCAGCCACTATAATTCACCCCTCCACTTT.

This sequence joins TRBV5-1 and TRBJ2-7; 9 nucleotides match TRBD2. CDR3 length: 15 amino acids. V lost 3 bases, J lost 2 bases, and 6 bases stayed unmatched. Germline values: CDR1 SGHRS, CDR2 YFSETQ. CDR3 in DNA: TGCGCCAGCAGCTCGATGACTAGCGGACCCTACGAGCAGTACTTC. It is translated as CASSSMTSGPYEQYF.

In regard to this clone: Other DNA sequences in the sample encode the same CDR3. V and J are TRBV19 and TRBJ1-5; D unresolved. Germline V lookup: CDR1 LNHDA, CDR2 SQIVND (reference sequence). The CDR3 has 12 residues. V dropped 4 bases and J dropped 7 bases, with 8 bases sitting between them. This chain's CDR3 is CASSTPLQPQHF. DNA for the CDR3: TGTGCCAGTAGTACCCCGTTGCAGCCCCAGCATTTT.

This rearrangement joins TRBV5-8 to TRBJ2-1; 11 bases map to TRBD2. Germline CDR1 SGHTS, CDR2 YDEGEE. V was pared by 2 bases and J by 9 bases, with 4 bases of the junction left unmatched. The CDR3 contains 14 residues. CDR3 sequence reads: CASSFVLAGGEQFF. The CDR3 DNA reads as TGTGCCAGCAGCTTCGTCCTAGCGGGGGGTGAGCAGTTCTTC.

This CDR3 reads CASSLRDSFNYGYTF. CDR3 sequence (DNA): TGCGCCAGCAGCCTCCGGGACAGCTTTAACTATGGCTACACCTTC. This chain connects TRBV4-1 to TRBJ1-2, with 7 positions matching TRBD1. Germline-derived CDR1 and CDR2 are MGHRA and YSYEKL. The CDR3 runs to 15 residues. Trimming cost V 4 bases and J 1 base; bases outside gene matches: 6.

The V and J genes are TRBV5-4 and TRBJ2-7; the match to TRBD2 covers 11 bases. In germline, CDR1 is SGHNT, CDR2 YYREEE (reference sequence). V was clipped by 5 bases and J by 7 bases; unmatched bases: 8. The CDR3 is 14 amino acids. CDR3 DNA: TGTGCCAGCAGTCAACTAGCGGGAGCGCGTGAGCAGTACTTC. Its protein is CASSQLAGAREQYF.

V gene TRBV19 combines with J gene TRBJ2-1, with 14 bases lining up with TRBD2. The CDR3 spans 16 residues. With 7 bases clipped from V and 7 bases from J, the junction kept 9 bases outside the gene matches. The V gene's germline CDR1 is LNHDA and CDR2 SQIVND (reference sequence). This chain's CDR3 is CASNSPRTSGGNEQFF. The CDR3 DNA reads TGTGCCAGTAATTCACCGAGGACTAGCGGGGGGAATGAGCAGTTCTTC.

This clone was detected only once. J is TRBJ1-2 and V is TRBV10-3, with a possible D match to TRBD1 (6 bases). V lost 3 bases to trimming and J lost 7 bases, with 18 bases between them. The CDR3 is made up of 15 amino acids. Per the germline V gene, CDR1 is ENHRY and CDR2 is SYGVKD. Written as DNA, the CDR3 is TGTGCCATCAGTGAAAGCGTCCGGACAGCCCCTGGCTACACCTTC. The encoded protein is CAISESVRTAPGYTF.

The chain carries TRBV7-7 and TRBJ2-3; 11 nucleotides line up with TRBD2. Germline V CDR1 and CDR2: SSHAT, FNYEAQ (reference sequence). V trimming: 1 base; J trimming: 2 bases; junction bases outside the gene matches: 8. The CDR3 is 18 residues long. CDR3 sequence reads: CASSLGASGRSNTDTQYF. CDR3 nucleotide sequence: TGTGCCAGCAGCTTAGGGGCTAGCGGGAGGTCTAACACAGATACGCAGTATTTT.

The chain links TRBV6-5 to TRBJ2-1; D is undetermined. The CDR3 length is 16 residues. Trimming removed 0 bases from V and 0 bases from J, with 9 bases in between. Germline loops: CDR1 MNHEY, CDR2 SVGAGI. CDR3 sequence reads: CASSYSSSISYNEQFF. The CDR3 DNA follows: TGTGCCAGCAGTTACTCTAGCTCGATCTCCTACAATGAGCAGTTCTTC.

The V and J genes are TRBV9 and TRBJ2-2, with TRBD1 as a possible D gene (5 bases). Per the germline V gene, CDR1 is SGDLS and CDR2 is YYNGEE. The CDR3 loop spans 15 amino acids. Trimming stripped 1 base from V and 3 bases from J, with 10 bases between. The CDR3 DNA is TGTGCCAGCAGCGTACAGGGTTCCGACACCGGGGAGCTGTTTTTT. It translates to CASSVQGSDTGELFF.

The genes are TRBV7-2 and TRBJ1-4; D gene uncertain. The CDR3 runs 14 residues. Trimming pared 0 bases from V and 4 bases from J, leaving 6 bases between. The germline V gene encodes CDR1 SGHTA and CDR2 FQGNSA. The CDR3 DNA reads TGTGCCAGCAGCTTAGCGGCGGGTAATGAAAAACTGTTTTTT. Translation: CASSLAAGNEKLFF.

In this sample, this clone turned up a few times. This chain connects TRBV19 to TRBJ2-2, with 7 positions matching TRBD2. V shed 3 bases, J shed 1 base, and the junction held 5 bases outside the gene matches. The germline gives CDR1 LNHDA, CDR2 SQIVND (reference sequence). The CDR3 contains 16 residues. The CDR3 region is CASSIGLDLNTGELFF. CDR3 in DNA: TGTGCCAGTAGTATTGGACTAGACCTGAACACCGGGGAGCTGTTTTTT.

V is TRBV6-4 and J is TRBJ1-1; no reliable D call. V dropped 1 base and J dropped 0 bases, with 3 bases sitting between them. The CDR3 sequence is 13 residues long. CDR1 is MRHNA and CDR2 is SNTAGT in the germline V gene. The CDR3 is CASSDFMNTEAFF. As DNA, the CDR3 is TGTGCCAGCAGTGACTTTATGAACACTGAAGCTTTCTTT.